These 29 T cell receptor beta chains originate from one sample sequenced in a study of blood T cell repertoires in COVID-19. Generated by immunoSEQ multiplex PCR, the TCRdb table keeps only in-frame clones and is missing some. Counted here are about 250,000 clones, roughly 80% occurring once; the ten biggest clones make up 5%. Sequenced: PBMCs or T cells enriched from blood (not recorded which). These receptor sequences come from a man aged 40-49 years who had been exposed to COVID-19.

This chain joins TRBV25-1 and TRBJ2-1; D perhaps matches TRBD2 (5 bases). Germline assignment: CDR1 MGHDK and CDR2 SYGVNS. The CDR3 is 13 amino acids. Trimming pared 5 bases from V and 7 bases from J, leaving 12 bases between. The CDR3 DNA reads TGTGCCAGCAGTTCCTTGAGAGGGAATGAGCAGTTCTTC. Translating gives CASSSLRGNEQFF.

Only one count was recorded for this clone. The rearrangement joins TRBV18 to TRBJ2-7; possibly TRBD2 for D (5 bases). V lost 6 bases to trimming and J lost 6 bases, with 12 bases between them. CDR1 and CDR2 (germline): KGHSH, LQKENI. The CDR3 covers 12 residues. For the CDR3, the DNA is TGTGCCAGCTCGCAACAAGGGAGCGAGCAGTACTTC. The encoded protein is CASSQQGSEQYF.

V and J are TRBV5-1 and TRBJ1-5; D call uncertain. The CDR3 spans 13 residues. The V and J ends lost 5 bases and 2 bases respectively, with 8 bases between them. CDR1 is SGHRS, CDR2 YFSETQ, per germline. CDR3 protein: CASRVEGNQPQHF. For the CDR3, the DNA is TGCGCCAGCAGAGTGGAGGGCAATCAGCCCCAGCATTTT.

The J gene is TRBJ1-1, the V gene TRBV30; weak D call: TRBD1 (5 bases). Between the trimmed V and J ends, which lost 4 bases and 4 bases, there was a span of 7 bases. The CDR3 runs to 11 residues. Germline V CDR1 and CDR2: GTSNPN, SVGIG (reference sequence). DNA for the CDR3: TGTGCCTGGATCAGGGCCACTGAAGCTTTCTTT. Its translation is CAWIRATEAFF.

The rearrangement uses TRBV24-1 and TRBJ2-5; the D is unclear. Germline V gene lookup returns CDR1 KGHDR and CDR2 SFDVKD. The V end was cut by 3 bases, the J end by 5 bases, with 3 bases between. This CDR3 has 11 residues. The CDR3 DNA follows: TGTGCCACCAGTGATCTGGAGACCCAGTACTTC. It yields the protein CATSDLETQYF.

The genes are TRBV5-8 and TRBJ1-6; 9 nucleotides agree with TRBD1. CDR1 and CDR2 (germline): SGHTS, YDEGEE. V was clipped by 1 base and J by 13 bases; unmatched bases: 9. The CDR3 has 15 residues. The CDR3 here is CASSLTGGYGVPLHF. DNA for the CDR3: TGTGCCAGCAGCTTGACAGGGGGCTACGGGGTCCCCCTCCACTTT. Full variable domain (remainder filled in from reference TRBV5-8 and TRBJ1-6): EAGVTQSPTHLIKTRGQQATLRCSPISGHTSVYWYQQALGLGLQFLLWYDEGEERNRGNFPPRFSGRQFPNYSSELNVNALELEDSALYLCASSLTGGYGVPLHFGNGTRLTVT.

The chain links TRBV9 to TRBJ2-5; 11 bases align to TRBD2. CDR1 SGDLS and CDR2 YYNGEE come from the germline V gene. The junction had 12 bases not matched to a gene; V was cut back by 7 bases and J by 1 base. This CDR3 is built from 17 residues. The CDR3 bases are TGTGCCAGCTCCCCCGGGGTAGCGGGGGGGCGCCAAGAGACCCAGTACTTC. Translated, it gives CASSPGVAGGRQETQYF.

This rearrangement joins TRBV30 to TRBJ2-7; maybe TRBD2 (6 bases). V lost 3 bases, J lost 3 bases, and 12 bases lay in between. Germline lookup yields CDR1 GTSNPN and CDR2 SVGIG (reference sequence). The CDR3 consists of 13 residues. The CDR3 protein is CAWRGLGGYEQYF. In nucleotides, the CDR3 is TGTGCCTGGAGGGGTTTGGGGGGCTACGAGCAGTACTTC.

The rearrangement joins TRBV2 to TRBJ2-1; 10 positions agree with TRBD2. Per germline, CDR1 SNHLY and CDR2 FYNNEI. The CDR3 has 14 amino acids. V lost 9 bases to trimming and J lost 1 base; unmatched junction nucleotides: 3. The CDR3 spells CASKAGGSYNEQFF. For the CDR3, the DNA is TGTGCCAGTAAAGCGGGAGGGTCCTACAATGAGCAGTTCTTC.

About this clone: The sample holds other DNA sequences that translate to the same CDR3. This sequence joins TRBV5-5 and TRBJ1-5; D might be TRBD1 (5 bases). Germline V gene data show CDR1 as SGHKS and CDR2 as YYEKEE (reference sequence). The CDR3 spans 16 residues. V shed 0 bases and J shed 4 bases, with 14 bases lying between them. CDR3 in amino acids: CASSLGSGIGNQPQHF. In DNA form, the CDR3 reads TGTGCCAGCAGCTTGGGATCAGGGATAGGAAATCAGCCCCAGCATTTT.

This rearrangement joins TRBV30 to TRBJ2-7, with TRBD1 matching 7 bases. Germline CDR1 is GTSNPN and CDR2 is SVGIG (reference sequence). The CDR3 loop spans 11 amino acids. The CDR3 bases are TGTGCTCTGGGACAGAACTACGAGCAGTACTTC. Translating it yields CALGQNYEQYF. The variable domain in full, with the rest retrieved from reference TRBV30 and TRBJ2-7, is SQTIHQWPATLVQPVGSPLSLECTVEGTSNPNLYWYRQAAGRGLQLLFYSVGIGQISSEVPQNLSASRPQDRQFILSSKKLLLSDSGFYLCALGQNYEQYFGPGTRLTVT.

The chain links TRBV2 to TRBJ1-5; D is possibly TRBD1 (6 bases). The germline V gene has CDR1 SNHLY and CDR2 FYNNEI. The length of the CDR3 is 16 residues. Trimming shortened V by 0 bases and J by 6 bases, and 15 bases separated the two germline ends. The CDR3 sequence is CASSEAPQGGIQPQHF. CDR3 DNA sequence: TGTGCCAGCAGTGAAGCGCCACAGGGAGGGATTCAGCCCCAGCATTTT.

DNA of the CDR3: TGTGCCAGCTCAAGAGGAGACAGGGGAGAAGCTTTCTTT. This encodes CASSRGDRGEAFF. The genes are TRBV18 and TRBJ1-1; 8 bases agree with TRBD1. V shed 5 bases, J shed 8 bases, and the junction held 7 bases outside the gene matches. There are 13 residues in the CDR3. Looked up from germline, CDR1 is KGHSH and CDR2 is LQKENI. The full variable domain, with the rest looked up from reference TRBV18 and TRBJ1-1, is NAGVMQNPRHLVRRRGQEARLRCSPMKGHSHVYWYRQLPEEGLKFMVYLQKENIIDESGMPKERFSAEFPKEGPSILRIQQVVRGDSAAYFCASSRGDRGEAFFGQGTRLTVV.

CDR3 nucleotide sequence: TGTGCCAGCAGCTTAGTAGACGCGGGTCCCTACGAGCAGTACTTC. The encoded protein is CASSLVDAGPYEQYF. The chain has TRBV11-2 and TRBJ2-7; TRBD2 is a possible D gene (5 bases). V lost 1 base to trimming and J lost 2 bases, with 12 bases between them. The CDR3 length is 15 residues. Germline loops: CDR1 SGHAT, CDR2 FQNNGV.

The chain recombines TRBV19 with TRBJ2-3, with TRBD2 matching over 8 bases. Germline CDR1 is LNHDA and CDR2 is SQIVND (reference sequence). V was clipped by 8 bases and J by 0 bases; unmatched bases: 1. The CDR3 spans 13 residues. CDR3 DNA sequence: TGTGCCAGTGCTAGCGGGAGCACAGATACGCAGTATTTT. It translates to CASASGSTDTQYF.

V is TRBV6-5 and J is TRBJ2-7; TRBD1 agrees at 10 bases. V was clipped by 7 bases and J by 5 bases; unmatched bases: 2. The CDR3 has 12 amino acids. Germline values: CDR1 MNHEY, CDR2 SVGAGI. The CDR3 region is CASTTGGHEQYF. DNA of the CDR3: TGTGCCAGCACGACAGGGGGCCACGAGCAGTACTTC.

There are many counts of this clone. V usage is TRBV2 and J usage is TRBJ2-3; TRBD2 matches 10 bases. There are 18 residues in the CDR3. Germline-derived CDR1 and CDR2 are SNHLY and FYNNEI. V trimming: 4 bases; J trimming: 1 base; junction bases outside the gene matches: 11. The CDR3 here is CASSASSGGASGTDTQYF. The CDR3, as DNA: TGTGCCAGCAGTGCCTCTAGCGGGGGAGCCTCTGGCACAGATACGCAGTATTTT.

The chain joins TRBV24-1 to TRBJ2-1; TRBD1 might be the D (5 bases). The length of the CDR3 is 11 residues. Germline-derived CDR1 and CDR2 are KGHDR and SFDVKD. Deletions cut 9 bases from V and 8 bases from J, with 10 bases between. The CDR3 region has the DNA TGTGCCACCGGATTAGGGGATGAGCAGTTCTTC. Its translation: CATGLGDEQFF.

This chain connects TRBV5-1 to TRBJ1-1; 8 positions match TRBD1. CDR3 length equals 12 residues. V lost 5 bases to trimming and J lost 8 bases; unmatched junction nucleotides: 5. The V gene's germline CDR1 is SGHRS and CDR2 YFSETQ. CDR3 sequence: CASSQGAREAFF. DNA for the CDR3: TGCGCCAGCAGTCAGGGGGCCAGGGAAGCTTTCTTT. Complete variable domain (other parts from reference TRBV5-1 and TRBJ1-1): KAGVTQTPRYLIKTRGQQVTLSCSPISGHRSVSWYQQTPGQGLQFLFEYFSETQRNKGNFPGRFSGRQFSNSRSEMNVSTLELGDSALYLCASSQGAREAFFGQGTRLTVV.

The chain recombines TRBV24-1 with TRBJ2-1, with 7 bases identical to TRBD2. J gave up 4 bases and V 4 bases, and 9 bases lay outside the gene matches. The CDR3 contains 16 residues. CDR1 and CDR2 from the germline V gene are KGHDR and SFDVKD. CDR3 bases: TGTGCCACCAGTGACTCCCTAGCGGAGGTATACAATGAGCAGTTCTTC. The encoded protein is CATSDSLAEVYNEQFF.

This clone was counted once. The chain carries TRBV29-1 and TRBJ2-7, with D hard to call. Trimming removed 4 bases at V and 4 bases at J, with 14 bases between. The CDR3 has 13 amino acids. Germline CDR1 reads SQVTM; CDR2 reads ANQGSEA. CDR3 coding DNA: TGCAGCGTTGGTCTTCGTTCCCTTTACGAGCAGTACTTC. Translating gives CSVGLRSLYEQYF.

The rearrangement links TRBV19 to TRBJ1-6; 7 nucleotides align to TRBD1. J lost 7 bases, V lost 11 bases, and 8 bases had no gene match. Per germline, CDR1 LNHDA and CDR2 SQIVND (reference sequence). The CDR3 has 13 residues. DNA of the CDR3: TGTGCCGGAGGGGGGACAGACAATTCACCCCTCCACTTT. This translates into CAGGGTDNSPLHF.

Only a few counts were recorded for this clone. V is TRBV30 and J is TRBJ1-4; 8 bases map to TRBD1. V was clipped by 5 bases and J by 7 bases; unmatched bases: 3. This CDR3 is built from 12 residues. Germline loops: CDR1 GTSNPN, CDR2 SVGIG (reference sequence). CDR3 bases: TGTGCCTGGGGTACAGGGGGTGAAAAACTGTTTTTT. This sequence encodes CAWGTGGEKLFF.

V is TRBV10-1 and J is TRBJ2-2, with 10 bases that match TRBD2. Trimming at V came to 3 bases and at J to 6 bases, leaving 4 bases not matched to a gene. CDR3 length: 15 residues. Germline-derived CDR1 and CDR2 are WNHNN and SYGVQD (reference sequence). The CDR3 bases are TGCGCCAGCAGTGATCCAGCGGGAGGGTCCGGGGAGCTGTTTTTT. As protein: CASSDPAGGSGELFF.

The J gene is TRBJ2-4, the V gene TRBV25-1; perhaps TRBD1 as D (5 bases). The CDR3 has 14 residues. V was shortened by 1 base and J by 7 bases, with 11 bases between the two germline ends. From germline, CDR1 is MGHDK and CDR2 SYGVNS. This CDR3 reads CASSESAGWNIQYF. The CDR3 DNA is TGTGCCAGCAGTGAATCGGCAGGGTGGAACATTCAGTACTTC.

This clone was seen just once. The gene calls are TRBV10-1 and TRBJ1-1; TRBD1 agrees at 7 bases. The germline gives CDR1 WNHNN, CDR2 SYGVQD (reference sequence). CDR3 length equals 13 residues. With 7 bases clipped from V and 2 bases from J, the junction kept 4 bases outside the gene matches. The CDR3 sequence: CASTRDRNTEAFF. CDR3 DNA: TGCGCCAGCACCCGGGACAGAAACACTGAAGCTTTCTTT.

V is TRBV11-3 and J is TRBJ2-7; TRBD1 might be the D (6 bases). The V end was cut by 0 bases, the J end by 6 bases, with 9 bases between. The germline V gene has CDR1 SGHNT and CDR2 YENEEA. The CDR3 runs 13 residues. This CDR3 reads CASSLEPRGEQYF. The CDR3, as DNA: TGTGCCAGCAGCTTAGAGCCCAGGGGCGAGCAGTACTTC.

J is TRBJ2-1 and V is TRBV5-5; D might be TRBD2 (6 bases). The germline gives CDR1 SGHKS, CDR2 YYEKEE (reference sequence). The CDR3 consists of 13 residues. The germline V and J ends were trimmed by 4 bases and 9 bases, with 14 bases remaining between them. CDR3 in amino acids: CASSGGAPAEQFF. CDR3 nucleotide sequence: TGTGCCAGCAGCGGCGGGGCCCCGGCTGAGCAGTTCTTC.

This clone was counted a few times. The CDR3 protein is CASTETLGARDSPLHF. The CDR3 DNA is TGTGCCAGCACCGAAACCCTTGGGGCAAGGGATTCACCCCTCCACTTT. V and J are TRBV5-5 and TRBJ1-6; D may be TRBD1 (5 bases). The CDR3 covers 16 residues. V lost 6 bases and J 8 bases, leaving 21 bases between the germline ends. Germline CDR1 and CDR2: SGHKS and YYEKEE (reference sequence). Drawing the rest from reference TRBV5-5 and TRBJ1-6, the complete variable domain is DAGVTQSPTHLIKTRGQQVTLRCSPISGHKSVSWYQQVLGQGPQFIFQYYEKEERGRGNFPDRFSARQFPNYSSELNVNALLLGDSALYLCASTETLGARDSPLHFGNGTRLTVT.